This record concerns one T cell receptor (beta chain) sequence. Its specificity is unknown. This could be a read error, since a much larger clone is one nucleotide away. cDNA specific to TCR beta was made from approximately 0.55 ug of total RNA, with a constant-region primer employed for priming. Construction of TCR beta libraries relied on three successive nested multiplex PCR rounds employing slightly modified ARM-PCR. In the first two PCR rounds, TRBV1-TRBV30 forward primers were paired with a C-beta reverse primer, and each round lasted approximately 10 cycles. TCRdb re-derived calls from the multiplex PCR reads in MiXCR, one entry per CDR3 protein. The table has some 100,000 distinct CDR3 sequences, about 63% seen once. The CDR3 is made up of 14 amino acids. Germline values: CDR1 LGHNA, CDR2 YNFKEQ. Starting material for RNA and DNA co-extraction consisted of roughly 19-34 mg of unsorted bulk tissue. Through surgical resection, the patients' primary liver carcinoma was treated. Samples were taken from five separate regions of every tumor.

This sample is part of a study of tumor-infiltrating lymphocytes in primary liver carcinoma. As for the study in general: The patients, men and women alike, were aged 30 to 69 years.

Regarding the study as a whole: The study found only about 7.5-25% of top clones in all five tumor regions.

Specimen: liver tumor tissue from sampling region 2. As for subset: tumor region T2, inferior pole. The sequence was obtained from a woman aged 60-75 years with primary liver carcinoma and hepatitis B virus infection. The chain carries TRBV4-2 and TRBJ2-7, with 7 bases matching TRBD2. CDR3 protein: CASSRRGSSYQQYF. As DNA, the CDR3 is TGTGCCAGCAGCCGGCGGGGGAGCTCCTACCAGCAGTACTTC.